This record looks at one T cell receptor (beta chain) sequence and its context. As yet, its antigen is unknown. Sample time point: newly diagnosed GD, antithyroid drugs for less than 3 months. With RNA extracted from PBMCs as input, the TCR library was made. The record originates from a study of regulatory T cells in long-lasting Graves disease. The study's findings and limits: Repertoires from persistent disease leaned toward TRBV28, TRBJ1-2 and TRBJ2-5.

Through Arm-PCR of CDR3 regions and iRepertoire HTBI primers, TCR beta libraries were built. Using its own MiXCR run on the multiplex PCR reads, TCRdb lists one record per CDR3 protein. Of around 250,000 distinct CDR3 sequences listed, about 16% were seen once; the top ten hold approximately 20%. The germline CDR1 and CDR2 sequences are LGHDT and YNNKEL (reference sequence). The junction had 4 bases not matched to a gene; V was cut back by 4 bases and J by 0 bases. The CDR3 runs 16 residues. The chain combines TRBV3-1 with TRBJ2-7; the match to TRBD1 covers 12 bases. The sequencing used peripheral blood mononuclear cells (PBMCs), collected at new diagnosis, from a patient treated with antithyroid drugs. This clonotype originated in a female donor with Graves disease. The CDR3 sequence: CASSPGTGGLSYEQYF. The CDR3 bases are TGTGCCAGCAGCCCGGGGACAGGGGGCCTCTCCTACGAGCAGTACTTC.